Listed below are T cell receptor beta chains from one sample, sequenced in a study of T cells in localized non-small cell lung cancer. The assay was immunoSEQ multiplex PCR, and TCRdb's table has in-frame clones only and misses some. The table includes 25,000 to 35,000 clones, 90% detected once. This specimen was peripheral blood, taken before any cancer treatment. These receptors were obtained from a woman aged 40 to 75 with stage I lung adenocarcinoma. Both conserved end residues are part of each CDR3. A D gene is named only where the DNA matches it firmly. Some rows mark clone size as missing; the rest say once, few, many or name a class of expanded clone.

d_call: .
v_call: TRBV7-2
j_call: TRBJ1-4
clone_size: .
cdr3_length: 15
cdr3_nt: TGTGCCAGCAGCTTTCGTCGGGGGTCGAATGAAAAACTGTTTTTT
cdr3_aa: CASSFRRGSNEKLFF

d_call: TRBD2
v_call: TRBV5-1
j_call: TRBJ2-3
clone_size: .
cdr3_length: 20
cdr3_nt: TGCGCCAGCAGCTTGGACCCAGTAATCATGACTAGCGGGAGCACAGATACGCAGTATTTT
cdr3_aa: CASSLDPVIMTSGSTDTQYF

d_call: TRBD2
v_call: TRBV4-2
j_call: TRBJ2-7
clone_size: .
cdr3_length: 16
cdr3_nt: TGTGCCAGCAGCCAAGTGGAGCGGGAGGGCTCCTACGAGCAGTACTTC
cdr3_aa: CASSQVEREGSYEQYF

d_call: .
v_call: TRBV7-9
j_call: TRBJ2-7
clone_size: .
cdr3_length: 13
cdr3_nt: TGTGCCAGCAGCTTATACGGCACCTACGAGCAGTACTTC
cdr3_aa: CASSLYGTYEQYF

d_call: .
v_call: TRBV7-9
j_call: TRBJ2-7
clone_size: once
cdr3_length: 15
cdr3_nt: TGTGCCAGCAGCTTAGCGCTAAAGTACTCCTACGAGCAGTACTTC
cdr3_aa: CASSLALKYSYEQYF

d_call: .
v_call: TRBV28
j_call: TRBJ1-1
clone_size: .
cdr3_length: 12
cdr3_nt: TGTGCCAGCAGTTTAAGTCCCACTGAAGCTTTCTTT
cdr3_aa: CASSLSPTEAFF

d_call: .
v_call: TRBV7-2
j_call: TRBJ2-5
clone_size: once
cdr3_length: 19
cdr3_nt: TGTGCCAGCAGCTTATCCTCGAGGGGGCGGCGGGGTTTTCAAGAGACCCAGTACTTC
cdr3_aa: CASSLSSRGRRGFQETQYF

d_call: .
v_call: TRBV2
j_call: TRBJ1-2
clone_size: .
cdr3_length: 15
cdr3_nt: TGTGCCAGCAGTCTGTCCGCTTATGTGACAAGGGCTAAGGGCTTC
cdr3_aa: CASSLSAYVTRAKGF

d_call: .
v_call: TRBV30
j_call: TRBJ1-2
clone_size: .
cdr3_length: 12
cdr3_nt: TGTGCCTGGAGTACGGATAACTATGGCTACACCTTC
cdr3_aa: CAWSTDNYGYTF

d_call: .
v_call: TRBV5-1
j_call: TRBJ1-4
clone_size: few
cdr3_length: 16
cdr3_nt: TGCGCCAGCAGCTGGAACCCGGGACAAATGGGGGAAAAACTGTTTTTT
cdr3_aa: CASSWNPGQMGEKLFF

d_call: TRBD2
v_call: TRBV5-6
j_call: TRBJ2-5
clone_size: once
cdr3_length: 17
cdr3_nt: TGTGCCAGCAAGAGTAGCGGGAGATTGGGGGCACAAGAGACCCAGTACTTC
cdr3_aa: CASKSSGRLGAQETQYF

d_call: .
v_call: TRBV19
j_call: TRBJ1-2
clone_size: .
cdr3_length: 11
cdr3_nt: TGTGCCAGTAGTATGTACCTTGGCTACACCTTC
cdr3_aa: CASSMYLGYTF

d_call: .
v_call: TRBV4-3
j_call: TRBJ2-2
clone_size: .
cdr3_length: 16
cdr3_nt: TGCGCCAGCAGCCAAGATCGGGACAAGGTCACCGGGGAGCTGTTTTTT
cdr3_aa: CASSQDRDKVTGELFF

d_call: TRBD2
v_call: TRBV6-6
j_call: TRBJ2-3
clone_size: .
cdr3_length: 16
cdr3_nt: TGTGCCAGCAGTTACTCGGCTAGCGGGAGGACAGATACGCAGTATTTT
cdr3_aa: CASSYSASGRTDTQYF

d_call: .
v_call: TRBV30
j_call: TRBJ1-3
clone_size: .
cdr3_length: 14
cdr3_nt: TGTGCCTGGAGTGTATCTATCTCTGGAAACACCATATATTTT
cdr3_aa: CAWSVSISGNTIYF

d_call: .
v_call: TRBV20-1
j_call: TRBJ1-2
clone_size: .
cdr3_length: 11
cdr3_nt: TGCAGTGCTAGAAGGGGAAGTGGCTACACCTTC
cdr3_aa: CSARRGSGYTF

d_call: TRBD2
v_call: TRBV5-4
j_call: TRBJ2-1
clone_size: .
cdr3_length: 14
cdr3_nt: TGTGCCAGCAGCTCCCGGACTAGCGAGAATGAGCAGTTCTTC
cdr3_aa: CASSSRTSENEQFF

d_call: .
v_call: TRBV5-1
j_call: TRBJ2-5
clone_size: .
cdr3_length: 11
cdr3_nt: TGCGCCAGCAGCTACCAAGAGACCCAGTACTTC
cdr3_aa: CASSYQETQYF

d_call: .
v_call: TRBV6-5
j_call: TRBJ2-7
clone_size: .
cdr3_length: 11
cdr3_nt: TGTGCCAGCAGTTACGGACGCGAGCAGTACTTC
cdr3_aa: CASSYGREQYF

d_call: .
v_call: TRBV9
j_call: TRBJ2-3
clone_size: .
cdr3_length: 13
cdr3_nt: TGTGCCAGCAGCGTATGGGCAACAGATACGCAGTATTTT
cdr3_aa: CASSVWATDTQYF

d_call: TRBD1
v_call: TRBV7-9
j_call: TRBJ2-6
clone_size: .
cdr3_length: 17
cdr3_nt: TGTGCCAGCAGCCCCGGACAGGGCAACTCTGGGGCCAACGTCCTGACTTTC
cdr3_aa: CASSPGQGNSGANVLTF

d_call: .
v_call: TRBV27
j_call: TRBJ2-7
clone_size: .
cdr3_length: 13
cdr3_nt: TGTGCCAGCAGTCCTCTACTAGGCTACGAGCAGTACTTC
cdr3_aa: CASSPLLGYEQYF

d_call: TRBD2
v_call: TRBV18
j_call: TRBJ2-1
clone_size: .
cdr3_length: 14
cdr3_nt: TGTGCCAGCTCACCTTTCCCGGGGGGGGGTGAGCAGTTCTTC
cdr3_aa: CASSPFPGGGEQFF

d_call: .
v_call: TRBV27
j_call: TRBJ2-1
clone_size: .
cdr3_length: 16
cdr3_nt: TGTGCCAGCAGTTTGGACCCCAACCCCTCCTACAATGAGCAGTTCTTC
cdr3_aa: CASSLDPNPSYNEQFF

d_call: .
v_call: TRBV18
j_call: TRBJ1-1
clone_size: .
cdr3_length: 15
cdr3_nt: TGTGCCAGCTCACCACCCTCTCAGGCTGAGATTGAAGCTTTCTTT
cdr3_aa: CASSPPSQAEIEAFF

d_call: TRBD1
v_call: TRBV5-1
j_call: TRBJ1-2
clone_size: .
cdr3_length: 15
cdr3_nt: TGCGCCAGCAGCTTGGAGACAGGGGGAGGCGGTGGCTACACCTTC
cdr3_aa: CASSLETGGGGGYTF

d_call: TRBD2
v_call: TRBV30
j_call: TRBJ2-7
clone_size: .
cdr3_length: 13
cdr3_nt: TGTGCCTGGAGTAGGAGGGAGGGCTACGAGCAGTACTTC
cdr3_aa: CAWSRREGYEQYF

d_call: TRBD1
v_call: TRBV14
j_call: TRBJ2-7
clone_size: .
cdr3_length: 15
cdr3_nt: TGTGCCACCCTTCCTGACAGGGACCACACCTACGAGCAGTACTTC
cdr3_aa: CATLPDRDHTYEQYF

d_call: TRBD1
v_call: TRBV7-9
j_call: TRBJ1-3
clone_size: .
cdr3_length: 16
cdr3_nt: TGTGCCAGCAGCTGGGGACAGGGGGCGCGGGGAAACACCATATATTTT
cdr3_aa: CASSWGQGARGNTIYF

d_call: .
v_call: TRBV5-1
j_call: TRBJ2-3
clone_size: .
cdr3_length: 12
cdr3_nt: TGCGCCAGCAGCTTGGACACAGATACGCAGTATTTT
cdr3_aa: CASSLDTDTQYF

d_call: TRBD2
v_call: TRBV7-3
j_call: TRBJ2-1
clone_size: .
cdr3_length: 18
cdr3_nt: TGTGCCAGCAGCTTAAGGCTAGCGGGGACTAATCCTAACAATGAGCAGTTCTTC
cdr3_aa: CASSLRLAGTNPNNEQFF

d_call: .
v_call: TRBV6-1
j_call: TRBJ1-1
clone_size: .
cdr3_length: 11
cdr3_nt: TGTGCCAGCAACCAGAACACTGAAGCTTTCTTT
cdr3_aa: CASNQNTEAFF

d_call: TRBD2
v_call: TRBV29-1
j_call: TRBJ2-5
clone_size: few
cdr3_length: 14
cdr3_nt: TGCAGCGCCGTTACTAGCGGGAGGAAAGAGACCCAGTACTTC
cdr3_aa: CSAVTSGRKETQYF

d_call: .
v_call: TRBV9
j_call: TRBJ1-1
clone_size: .
cdr3_length: 15
cdr3_nt: TGTGCCAGCAGCCCCTCTTTACTCCGGTTGGGTGAAGCTTTCTTT
cdr3_aa: CASSPSLLRLGEAFF

d_call: .
v_call: TRBV6-5
j_call: TRBJ2-1
clone_size: .
cdr3_length: 14
cdr3_nt: TGTGCCAGCAGTTACCGACAGGGACTGAATGAGCAGTTCTTC
cdr3_aa: CASSYRQGLNEQFF

d_call: .
v_call: TRBV6-1
j_call: TRBJ1-2
clone_size: .
cdr3_length: 15
cdr3_nt: TGTGCCAGCAGTGAATACGATTCACAAAACTATGGCTACACCTTC
cdr3_aa: CASSEYDSQNYGYTF

d_call: .
v_call: TRBV7-9
j_call: TRBJ1-2
clone_size: .
cdr3_length: 12
cdr3_nt: TGTGCCAGCAGCTTTAACAGGGCAGGCTACACCTTC
cdr3_aa: CASSFNRAGYTF

d_call: .
v_call: TRBV7-2
j_call: TRBJ2-2
clone_size: .
cdr3_length: 15
cdr3_nt: TGTGCCAGCAGCCCGCAGGGACCGAACACCGGGGAGCTGTTTTTT
cdr3_aa: CASSPQGPNTGELFF

d_call: .
v_call: TRBV28
j_call: TRBJ1-4
clone_size: once
cdr3_length: 16
cdr3_nt: TGTGCCAGCAACCCAGGATCCCTTGCAACTAATGAAAAACTGTTTTTT
cdr3_aa: CASNPGSLATNEKLFF

d_call: .
v_call: TRBV7-6
j_call: TRBJ2-1
clone_size: .
cdr3_length: 15
cdr3_nt: TGTGCCAGCAGCTTAGGGCCAGCGAGTCACAATGAGCAGTTCTTC
cdr3_aa: CASSLGPASHNEQFF

d_call: .
v_call: TRBV19
j_call: TRBJ1-2
clone_size: .
cdr3_length: 14
cdr3_nt: TGTGCCAGTAGTAGCCTAAAGGGGAACTATGGCTACACCTTC
cdr3_aa: CASSSLKGNYGYTF